The T cell receptor beta chain described here comes from a study of blood T cell repertoires in COVID-19. Study context: Sources were T cells, B-cell-depleted T cells, or PBMCs; the material itself was cDNA or gDNA.

CDR3 length: 15 residues. The trim removed 7 bases at V and 0 bases at J, leaving 8 bases unmatched. The germline gives CDR1 SNHLY, CDR2 FYNNEI. Adults between roughly 18 and 100 years of age took part from 20 to 25 US areas. Sequencing was performed with immunoSEQ multiplex PCR; in TCRdb, only in-frame clones are kept and a portion is missing. The table lists more than 150,000 clones, roughly nine tenths of them singletons. V gene TRBV2 combines with J gene TRBJ1-1; 7 bases are shared with TRBD1. The TCR originated in a woman aged 45 to 65 who had recovered from COVID-19. The sample consisted of PBMCs or T cells enriched from blood (not recorded which). The DNA for the CDR3 is TGTGCCAGCAAACAGGGGAACTCTATGAACACTGAAGCTTTCTTT. Its translation: CASKQGNSMNTEAFF.